Here is one TCR beta chain with its context. Enrolment of Seattle patients took place during active infection, and they were followed longitudinally. The data are from a study of blood T cell repertoires in COVID-19. Study information: Spain, Italy and the United States supplied samples that represented acute and convalescent COVID-19. The cDNA or gDNA used as material had been derived from T cells, B-cell-depleted T cells, or PBMCs.

Authors' methods: Scientists estimated how many nucleated cells there were by amplifying reference gene primers. Assay used: immunoSEQ multiplex PCR; TCRdb lists only in-frame clones, some missing. The DNA gave D and trimming, while V, J and clone size come from that table. In the table there are 150,000 to 200,000 clones, roughly 82% of which are singletons. The V gene lost 9 bases and the J gene lost 0 bases, with 11 bases spanning the gap. Germline V gene sequence: CDR1 LNHDA, CDR2 SQIVND (reference sequence). The CDR3 is 13 amino acids. The sequence came from a woman aged 55-70 years with COVID-19, enrolled during active disease. Material: peripheral blood. The chain uses TRBV19 and TRBJ1-2; the D gene is possibly TRBD1 (6 bases). This chain's CDR3 is CASANRANYGYTF. The CDR3 DNA follows: TGTGCCAGCGCAAACAGGGCTAACTATGGCTACACCTTC.